Following are 25 T cell receptor beta chains from one sample sequenced in a study of control samples from healthy donors and cancer patients. The repertoire was sequenced with immunoSEQ multiplex PCR; TCRdb's copy has only in-frame clones and lacks some. The top ten clones hold under 3% of a sample with around 70,000 clones, 70% to 90% of them seen once. Input material: PBMCs. The receptors come from a woman between 45 and 65 years old with head and neck cancer.

J is TRBJ2-3 and V is TRBV6-5; 11 nucleotides align to TRBD1. The CDR3 is 14 residues long. V shed 8 bases and J 4 bases; nucleotides not matched to a gene: 5. Germline V lookup: CDR1 MNHEY, CDR2 SVGAGI. DNA for the CDR3: TGTGCCAGCCTGGACAGGGGGCCGGCAGATACGCAGTATTTT. It translates to CASLDRGPADTQYF.

This chain joins TRBV4-1 and TRBJ2-3, with D perhaps matching TRBD2 (6 bases). The V end lost 0 bases, the J end lost 3 bases, and 10 bases lay between the germline ends. Germline CDR1 reads MGHRA; CDR2 reads YSYEKL. This CDR3 has 15 amino acids. In nucleotides, the CDR3 is TGCGCCAGCAGCCAAGATCGGGGGTTGACAGATACGCAGTATTTT. It encodes CASSQDRGLTDTQYF.

The chain uses TRBV6-6 and TRBJ2-7, with 7 positions matching TRBD1. The CDR3 is made up of 15 amino acids. CDR1 is MNHNY, CDR2 SVGAGI, per germline (reference sequence). The ends lost 2 bases at V and 3 bases at J; junction bases unmatched: 7. The CDR3 spells CASSYPGTEHYEQYF. The CDR3 nucleotides are TGTGCCAGCAGTTACCCCGGGACAGAGCACTACGAGCAGTACTTC.

The chain uses TRBV5-1 and TRBJ1-1, with a tentative D call TRBD1 (5 bases). Germline V CDR1 and CDR2: SGHRS, YFSETQ. The CDR3 spans 12 residues. Trimming left V 0 bases short and J 10 bases short, with 10 bases between. The CDR3 sequence: CASSLGSGRAFF. Written as DNA, the CDR3 is TGCGCCAGCAGCTTGGGTTCAGGGAGAGCTTTCTTT.

The J gene is TRBJ1-1, the V gene TRBV20-1; D not resolved. CDR1 is DFQATT, CDR2 SNEGSKA, per germline (reference sequence). Trimming shortened V by 3 bases and J by 0 bases, and 14 bases separated the two germline ends. The CDR3 loop spans 15 amino acids. CDR3 coding DNA: TGCAGTGCTAGTACGGGAACAAGGGTGAACACTGAAGCTTTCTTT. Translated, it gives CSASTGTRVNTEAFF.

The chain recombines TRBV9 with TRBJ2-1; a possible D gene is TRBD1 (6 bases). The germline V gene has CDR1 SGDLS and CDR2 YYNGEE. The V and J ends lost 0 bases and 4 bases respectively, with 11 bases between them. There are 15 residues in the CDR3. CDR3 sequence (DNA): TGTGCCAGCAGCGTAGTTGGACAGCCGTACAATGAGCAGTTCTTC. Translation: CASSVVGQPYNEQFF.

The chain couples TRBV5-6 to TRBJ1-1, with a weak D call TRBD1 (6 bases). Trimming pared 2 bases from V and 1 base from J, leaving 12 bases between. The germline V gene has CDR1 SGHDT and CDR2 YYEEEE. The CDR3 sequence is 15 residues long. CDR3 sequence reads: CASSFSGQKNTEAFF. The DNA of the CDR3 is TGTGCCAGCAGCTTTTCTGGACAGAAGAACACTGAAGCTTTCTTT.

This clone was detected once. V is TRBV5-4 and J is TRBJ1-2; D possibly corresponds to TRBD1 (6 bases). V was trimmed by 0 bases and J by 7 bases, leaving 16 bases between them. The length of the CDR3 is 15 residues. The germline V gene has CDR1 SGHNT and CDR2 YYREEE (reference sequence). CDR3 sequence: CASSLEQGPQGGYTF. CDR3 sequence (DNA): TGTGCCAGCAGCTTGGAACAGGGCCCCCAGGGTGGCTACACCTTC.

This clone was seen once. The rearrangement uses TRBV12-5 and TRBJ2-2; 8 bases fit TRBD1. CDR3 size: 17 residues. Germline trimming cut 4 bases from V and 1 base from J; bases unmatched to any gene: 8. CDR1 and CDR2 (germline): LGHNT, FRNRAP. The CDR3 reads CASGSPNGTGNTGELFF. The DNA of the CDR3 is TGTGCTAGTGGTTCCCCGAATGGGACAGGGAACACCGGGGAGCTGTTTTTT.

This clone was seen only once. The chain is built from TRBV14 and TRBJ1-2; possibly TRBD1 for D (6 bases). The length of the CDR3 is 16 residues. Trimming pared 1 base from V and 4 bases from J, leaving 16 bases between. Germline loops: CDR1 SGHDN, CDR2 FVKESK. The CDR3 protein is CASSQAYRDTTYGYTF. CDR3 nucleotide sequence: TGTGCCAGCAGCCAAGCGTACCGGGACACCACCTATGGCTACACCTTC.

In its sample, this clone was seen once. This chain joins TRBV28 and TRBJ1-5, with a possible D match to TRBD1 (5 bases). In germline, CDR1 is MDHEN, CDR2 SYDVKM. This CDR3 has 14 residues. Trimming left V 6 bases short and J 7 bases short, with 16 bases between. CDR3 in amino acids: CASRTGPDHQPQHF. The DNA for the CDR3 is TGTGCCAGCAGGACGGGGCCAGACCACCAGCCCCAGCATTTT.

The rearrangement uses TRBV19 and TRBJ2-1; D possibly corresponds to TRBD2 (6 bases). Germline-derived CDR1 and CDR2 are LNHDA and SQIVND (reference sequence). Trimming stripped 3 bases from V and 2 bases from J, with 11 bases between. CDR3 length equals 15 residues. For the CDR3, the DNA is TGTGCCAGTAGTATTGAGGAGGGAACCTACAATGAGCAGTTCTTC. It specifies CASSIEEGTYNEQFF.

The chain carries TRBV10-3 and TRBJ1-2; the match to TRBD1 covers 9 bases. The CDR3 runs 14 residues. Looked up from germline, CDR1 is ENHRY and CDR2 is SYGVKD. After removal of 7 bases from V and 2 bases from J, the junction contained 5 bases not matched to a gene. This CDR3 reads CAITGTGNNYGYTF. For the CDR3, the DNA is TGTGCCATCACCGGGACAGGGAACAACTATGGCTACACCTTC.

This chain connects TRBV2 to TRBJ1-6; possibly TRBD1 for D (6 bases). Trimming pared 9 bases from V and 8 bases from J, leaving 20 bases between. The length of the CDR3 is 15 residues. The germline gives CDR1 SNHLY, CDR2 FYNNEI. CDR3 loop: CARRSSGVGDSPLHF. CDR3 in DNA: TGTGCCAGGAGGTCTTCAGGGGTGGGCGATTCACCCCTCCACTTT.

This chain links TRBV19 with TRBJ1-1, with TRBD1 identical over 7 bases. This CDR3 contains 15 residues. Trimming cost V 5 bases and J 0 bases; bases outside gene matches: 6. Germline-derived CDR1 and CDR2 are LNHDA and SQIVND (reference sequence). DNA for the CDR3: TGTGCCAGTAGTCCTCAGGGGGGGATGAACACTGAAGCTTTCTTT. Translated: CASSPQGGMNTEAFF.

The chain links TRBV30 to TRBJ1-2; unclear D gene. V lost 3 bases and J 3 bases, leaving 14 bases between the germline ends. The CDR3 has 14 amino acids. The germline gives CDR1 GTSNPN, CDR2 SVGIG (reference sequence). CDR3 amino acids: CAWSPTGIYYGYTF. The CDR3, as DNA: TGTGCCTGGAGCCCAACCGGTATATACTATGGCTACACCTTC. Supplemented by reference TRBV30 and TRBJ1-2, the full variable domain reads SQTIHQWPATLVQPVGSPLSLECTVEGTSNPNLYWYRQAAGRGLQLLFYSVGIGQISSEVPQNLSASRPQDRQFILSSKKLLLSDSGFYLCAWSPTGIYYGYTFGSGTRLTVV.

This clone was seen a handful of times. This sequence joins TRBV6-6 and TRBJ1-2; tentative D call: TRBD1 (5 bases). Germline V CDR1 and CDR2: MNHNY, SVGAGI (reference sequence). Trimming left V 6 bases short and J 5 bases short, with 13 bases between. The CDR3 is 13 residues long. The DNA for the CDR3 is TGTGCCAGCAGCCCTGGGACCGTATATGGCTACACCTTC. It codes for CASSPGTVYGYTF.

The chain is built from TRBV4-3 and TRBJ1-2; D is perhaps TRBD1 (6 bases). V lost 2 bases to trimming and J lost 2 bases, with 9 bases between them. The germline V gene has CDR1 LGHNA and CDR2 YSLEER. The CDR3 runs 14 residues. The CDR3 spells CASSQLTGNYGYTF. The CDR3 DNA reads as TGCGCCAGCAGCCAATTAACAGGGAACTATGGCTACACCTTC.

The rearrangement links TRBV2 to TRBJ1-1; 10 bases are a match to TRBD1. Germline lookup yields CDR1 SNHLY and CDR2 FYNNEI. The junction had 12 bases not matched to a gene; V was cut back by 5 bases and J by 0 bases. The CDR3 has 18 amino acids. Here the CDR3 reads CASSPEGQGHPMNTEAFF. CDR3 in DNA: TGTGCCAGCAGTCCTGAGGGACAGGGGCACCCCATGAACACTGAAGCTTTCTTT. The variable domain in full, completed from reference TRBV2 and TRBJ1-1, reads EPEVTQTPSHQVTQMGQEVILRCVPISNHLYFYWYRQILGQKVEFLVSFYNNEISEKSEIFDDQFSVERPDGSNFTLKIRSTKLEDSAMYFCASSPEGQGHPMNTEAFFGQGTRLTVV.

V gene TRBV6-2 or TRBV6-3 combines with J gene TRBJ2-2; 8 nucleotides agree with TRBD2. The CDR3 covers 15 residues. The V segment lost 5 bases and the J segment 0 bases; nucleotides outside the gene matches: 2. Germline loops: CDR1 MNHEY, CDR2 SVGEGT. CDR3 amino acids: CASSRAGANTGELFF. The CDR3 bases are TGTGCCAGCAGTAGAGCGGGGGCGAACACCGGGGAGCTGTTTTTT.

J is TRBJ1-5 and V is TRBV6-1, with TRBD1 as a possible D gene (6 bases). Looked up from germline, CDR1 is MNHNS and CDR2 is SASEGT. CDR3 length: 16 amino acids. The V end was cut by 4 bases, the J end by 1 base, with 14 bases between. The CDR3 DNA reads TGTGCCAGCAGTGGTCGAGGGGGTTCGAGCAATCAGCCCCAGCATTTT. This sequence encodes CASSGRGGSSNQPQHF.

This sequence joins TRBV6-5 and TRBJ1-4, with 8 bases matching TRBD1. Germline V gene data show CDR1 as MNHEY and CDR2 as SVGAGI. This CDR3 region has 14 residues. Trimming cost V 6 bases and J 7 bases; bases outside gene matches: 7. CDR3 residues: CASSPGQGSEKLFF. CDR3 nucleotides: TGTGCCAGCAGCCCCGGACAGGGAAGTGAAAAACTGTTTTTT.

V is TRBV10-1 and J is TRBJ2-5; 7 bases are a match to TRBD1. The CDR3 is 13 amino acids. The germline V gene encodes CDR1 WNHNN and CDR2 SYGVQD (reference sequence). V shed 6 bases, J shed 1 base, and the junction held 2 bases outside the gene matches. The CDR3 DNA follows: TGCGCCAGCAGCCGGGACAGCCAAGAGACCCAGTACTTC. It yields the protein CASSRDSQETQYF.

The chain has TRBV7-9 and TRBJ2-3, with D possibly TRBD1 on 6 matching bases. Trimming left V 4 bases short and J 6 bases short, with 20 bases between. This CDR3 has 16 amino acids. Germline loops: CDR1 SEHNR, CDR2 FQNEAQ (reference sequence). CDR3 DNA: TGTGCCAGCAGCTCCTCCGGACAGATTCCTTCCGATACGCAGTATTTT. It codes for CASSSSGQIPSDTQYF.

The rearrangement uses TRBV5-5 and TRBJ2-7, with D possibly matching TRBD2 (5 bases). This CDR3 has 15 residues. V gave up 1 base and J gave up 0 bases, with 11 bases separating them. In germline, CDR1 is SGHKS, CDR2 YYEKEE (reference sequence). The CDR3 region is CASSLPGSTSYEQYF. The CDR3 DNA is TGTGCCAGCAGCTTGCCGGGGAGTACCTCCTACGAGCAGTACTTC. The full variable domain, its missing parts supplied by reference TRBV5-5 and TRBJ2-7, is DAGVTQSPTHLIKTRGQQVTLRCSPISGHKSVSWYQQVLGQGPQFIFQYYEKEERGRGNFPDRFSARQFPNYSSELNVNALLLGDSALYLCASSLPGSTSYEQYFGPGTRLTVT.